This is a list of T cell receptor beta chains from one sample in a study of cytomegalovirus exposure and HLA in healthy donors. Libraries were prepared by immunoSEQ multiplex PCR; TCRdb keeps only in-frame clonotypes and omits some of them. The sample has roughly 230,000 clones, more than 70% seen once. Sequencing input: PBMCs. These receptors all come from a boy aged 5-17 years in good health and CMV-seronegative. Each CDR3 is given with its conserved first and last residue. The order of the fields is D gene, clone size, V gene, J gene, CDR3 DNA, CDR3 protein. A D gene is named only where the DNA matches it firmly. Clone size is shown for a subset of rows, as once, few, many or a class of expanded clone.

TRBD1	.	TRBV7-9	TRBJ1-2	TGTGCCAATCAGGGGGCCTATGGCTACACCTTC	CANQGAYGYTF
.	few	TRBV5-1	TRBJ1-1	TGCGCCAGCAGCTTGGTAGGAGATGAAGCTTTCTTT	CASSLVGDEAFF
.	.	TRBV13	TRBJ2-7	TGTGCCAGCAGCTCGCAACTTTCAGGGGGCGGGAGCTCCTACGAGCAGTACTTC	CASSSQLSGGGSSYEQYF
.	.	TRBV5-1	TRBJ1-4	TGCGCCAGCGGCCATGGACAGACTGCAACTAATGAAAAACTGTTTTTT	CASGHGQTATNEKLFF
.	.	TRBV29-1	TRBJ1-2	TGCAGCGTTGAAGAATCAGGCTACACCTTC	CSVEESGYTF
TRBD1	.	TRBV7-9	TRBJ1-1	TGTGCCAGCAGCCGGGACAGGGGTAATGAAGCTTTCTTT	CASSRDRGNEAFF
TRBD2	once	TRBV19	TRBJ2-4	TGTGCCAGTAGTATAGATGGGGAGGGGCGGTCCCTCATTCAGTACTTC	CASSIDGEGRSLIQYF
.	.	TRBV6-4	TRBJ2-3	TGTGCCAGCAGTATCCAGAGCACAGATACGCAGTATTTT	CASSIQSTDTQYF
.	.	TRBV5-1	TRBJ1-6	TGCGCCAGCAGCGAGCAGGGGTCCTATAATTCACCCCTCCACTTT	CASSEQGSYNSPLHF
TRBD1	.	TRBV29-1	TRBJ1-1	TGCAGCAGGTTAGCCGGGACAGGGGGCACTGAAGCTTTCTTT	CSRLAGTGGTEAFF
.	.	TRBV7-3	TRBJ2-3	TGTGCCAGCAGCTTAACCCCGGGGACAGATACGCAGTATTTT	CASSLTPGTDTQYF
.	.	TRBV6-1	TRBJ2-5	TGTGCCAGCAGTGGACTGACGACGGTGTACCAAGAGACCCAGTACTTC	CASSGLTTVYQETQYF
TRBD1	.	TRBV7-9	TRBJ2-4	TGTGCCAGCAGCTTAGCCCAGACAGGGTGGAACTTC	CASSLAQTGWNF
TRBD2	.	TRBV27	TRBJ2-5	TGTGCCAGCAGTTCCCACCCGACTAGCGGTCAAGAGACCCAGTACTTC	CASSSHPTSGQETQYF
TRBD1	.	TRBV18	TRBJ1-1	TGTGCCAGCTCGCTAGGGGGCCACACTGAAGCTTTCTTT	CASSLGGHTEAFF
TRBD2	.	TRBV6-1	TRBJ2-1	TGTGCCAGCAGTGTTTCGCCTAGCGGGAGTAGGGATGAGCAGTTCTTC	CASSVSPSGSRDEQFF
TRBD1	.	TRBV18	TRBJ1-2	TGTGCCAGCTCCGGGACAGGACTTAACTATGGCTACACCTTC	CASSGTGLNYGYTF
.	.	TRBV5-4	TRBJ2-7	TGTGCCAGCAGCTGGGGGGGCGGCGAGCAGTACTTC	CASSWGGGEQYF
TRBD2	.	TRBV9	TRBJ2-1	TGTGCCAGCAGCGTAGCTGGGACTATCTACAATGAGCAGTTCTTC	CASSVAGTIYNEQFF
.	.	TRBV11-2	TRBJ2-1	TGTGCCAGCAGCGGAACCTCGGGGAACAATGAGCAGTTCTTC	CASSGTSGNNEQFF
.	.	TRBV5-4	TRBJ2-1	TGTGCCAGCAGCCAGAGGTGGAATGAGCAGTTCTTC	CASSQRWNEQFF